The 9 T cell receptor beta chains listed next were all sequenced from one sample in a study of T cells in Graves' hyperthyroidism and ophthalmopathy. The source material, RNA transcripts, was used to amplify TCR beta CDR3 regions. In the first-round RT-PCR of the TCR CDR3, the HTBI primer set was used. In TCRdb, the multiplex PCR reads were re-called with MiXCR into one record per CDR3 protein. The data hold about 510,000 distinct CDR3 sequences, with 14% observed a single time. What was sequenced was blood. The receptors originated from a woman between 35 and 50 years old with Graves' hyperthyroidism.

The rearrangement joins TRBV7-2 to TRBJ1-3; no reliable D call. The germline CDR1 and CDR2 sequences are SGHTA and FQGNSA. Trimming stripped 5 bases from V and 0 bases from J, with 8 bases between. The CDR3 runs 14 residues. The CDR3 sequence: CASSPPSSGNTIYF. CDR3 coding DNA: TGTGCCAGCAGCCCCCCCAGCTCTGGAAACACCATATATTTT.

This clonotype was recorded many times. The V and J genes are TRBV2 and TRBJ2-7, with TRBD1 matching over 7 bases. Unmatched junction bases numbered 6, after V lost 3 bases and J lost 4 bases. The CDR3 loop spans 14 amino acids. The germline CDR1 and CDR2 sequences are SNHLY and FYNNEI. The CDR3, as DNA: TGTGCCAGCAGTGATTTGGGACAGTCATACGAGCAGTACTTC. Its protein product is CASSDLGQSYEQYF. The complete variable domain, with remaining parts taken from reference TRBV2 and TRBJ2-7, reads EPEVTQTPSHQVTQMGQEVILRCVPISNHLYFYWYRQILGQKVEFLVSFYNNEISEKSEIFDDQFSVERPDGSNFTLKIRSTKLEDSAMYFCASSDLGQSYEQYFGPGTRLTVT.

This clonotype was detected many times. The chain links TRBV28 to TRBJ2-3; weak D call: TRBD2 (5 bases). The V end lost 8 bases, the J end lost 1 base, and 13 bases lay between the germline ends. CDR1 is MDHEN, CDR2 SYDVKM, per germline. The CDR3 has 14 residues. This chain's CDR3 is CASLEVRGTDTQYF. CDR3 sequence (DNA): TGTGCCAGCCTCGAGGTGAGGGGCACAGATACGCAGTATTTT.

The chain combines TRBV6-2 or TRBV6-3 with TRBJ2-1; D is perhaps TRBD1 (5 bases). CDR3 length: 13 residues. Germline CDR1 and CDR2: MNHEY and SVGEGT. Trimming left V 11 bases short and J 9 bases short, with 20 bases between. CDR3: CAASPGKIGEQFF. CDR3 bases: TGTGCCGCAAGTCCAGGGAAGATTGGTGAGCAGTTCTTC.

In its sample, this clonotype was seen many times. The CDR3 sequence: CARVGRGRTEAFF. CDR3 nucleotide sequence: TGTGCCAGAGTTGGAAGGGGCAGGACTGAAGCTTTCTTT. This chain links TRBV2 with TRBJ1-1; possibly TRBD1 for D (5 bases). Germline CDR1 and CDR2: SNHLY and FYNNEI. This CDR3 is built from 13 residues. V was cut by 9 bases and J by 5 bases, with 16 bases left in between. Full variable domain (rest looked up from reference TRBV2 and TRBJ1-1): EPEVTQTPSHQVTQMGQEVILRCVPISNHLYFYWYRQILGQKVEFLVSFYNNEISEKSEIFDDQFSVERPDGSNFTLKIRSTKLEDSAMYFCARVGRGRTEAFFGQGTRLTVV.

J is TRBJ1-1 and V is TRBV7-9, with 8 bases lining up with TRBD1. J gave up 4 bases and V 3 bases, and 4 bases lay outside the gene matches. Germline V lookup: CDR1 SEHNR, CDR2 FQNEAQ (reference sequence). This CDR3 is 14 amino acids long. The CDR3 DNA sequence: TGTGCCAGCAGCTTTATCAGGGGGCCCACTGAAGCTTTCTTT. Translation gives CASSFIRGPTEAFF.

This clonotype was picked up many times. The chain combines TRBV12-3 or TRBV12-4 with TRBJ2-2; D tentatively fits TRBD1 or TRBD2 (5 bases each). V lost 6 bases and J lost 7, with 21 bases in between. This CDR3 comprises 16 residues. The chain's CDR3 is CASSFVRAPRGGELFF. The DNA of the CDR3 is TGTGCCAGCAGCTTTGTGCGGGCCCCAAGGGGCGGGGAGCTGTTTTTT.

This clonotype has more than one count but fewer than ten. J is TRBJ1-4 and V is TRBV19; tentative D call: TRBD1 (5 bases). The CDR3 is 13 residues long. Germline loops: CDR1 LNHDA, CDR2 SQIVND (reference sequence). V was shortened by 3 bases and J by 8 bases, with 10 bases between the two germline ends. The CDR3 loop reads CASSMRGEEKLFF. In DNA form, the CDR3 reads TGTGCCAGTAGTATGCGGGGGGAAGAAAAACTGTTTTTT.

This clonotype was counted a few times. A much larger clone lies a single base off, so this may be a read error. The V and J genes are TRBV7-9 and TRBJ2-7; 8 bases align to TRBD2. This CDR3 is built from 14 residues. Germline loops: CDR1 SEHNR, CDR2 FQNEAQ (reference sequence). Germline trimming cut 3 bases from V and 7 bases from J; bases unmatched to any gene: 8. The CDR3 is CASSFEREWDEQYF. DNA for the CDR3: TGTGCCAGCAGCTTCGAGCGGGAGTGGGATGAGCAGTACTTC. The full variable domain, rest sourced from reference TRBV7-9 and TRBJ2-7, is DTGVSQNPRHKITKRGQNVTFRCDPISEHNRLYWYRQTLGQGPEFLTYFQNEAQLEKSRLLSDRFSAERPKGSFSTLEIQRTEQGDSAMYLCASSFEREWDEQYFGPGTRLTVT.